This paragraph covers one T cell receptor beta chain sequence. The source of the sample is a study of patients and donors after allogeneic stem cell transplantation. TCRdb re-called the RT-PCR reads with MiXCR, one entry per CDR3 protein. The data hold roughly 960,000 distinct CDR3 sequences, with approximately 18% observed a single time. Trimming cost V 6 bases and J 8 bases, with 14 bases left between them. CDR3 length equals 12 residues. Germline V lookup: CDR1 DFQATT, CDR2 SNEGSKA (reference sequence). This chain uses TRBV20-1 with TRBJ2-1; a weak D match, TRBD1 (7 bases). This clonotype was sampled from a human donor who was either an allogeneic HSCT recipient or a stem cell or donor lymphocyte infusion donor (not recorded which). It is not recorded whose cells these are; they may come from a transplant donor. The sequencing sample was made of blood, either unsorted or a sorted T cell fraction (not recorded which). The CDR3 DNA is TGCAGTGCAGCAGGGGGAGGAGATGAGCAGTTCTTC. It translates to CSAAGGGDEQFF.